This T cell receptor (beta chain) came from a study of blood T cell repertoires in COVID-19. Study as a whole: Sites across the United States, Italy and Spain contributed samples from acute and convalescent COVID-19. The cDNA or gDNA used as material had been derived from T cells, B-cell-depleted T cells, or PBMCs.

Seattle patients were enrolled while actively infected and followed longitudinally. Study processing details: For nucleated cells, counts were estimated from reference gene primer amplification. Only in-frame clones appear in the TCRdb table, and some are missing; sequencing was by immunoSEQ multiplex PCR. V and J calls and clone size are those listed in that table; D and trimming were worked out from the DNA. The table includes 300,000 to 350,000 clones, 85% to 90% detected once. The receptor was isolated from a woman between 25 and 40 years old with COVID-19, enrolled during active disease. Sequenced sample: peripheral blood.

The CDR3: CATSRPTPGTTNEKLFF. The CDR3 DNA reads as TGTGCCACCAGCAGACCCACTCCAGGGACAACTAATGAAAAACTGTTTTTT. The chain combines TRBV15 with TRBJ1-4, with D maybe TRBD1 (5 bases). The V gene lost 2 bases and the J gene lost 0 bases, with 13 bases spanning the gap. CDR1 LNHNV and CDR2 YYDKDF come from the germline V gene (reference sequence). The CDR3 covers 17 residues.